The 15 T cell receptor beta chains given below trace back to one sample, sequenced in a study of lymphopenia after photon versus proton radiotherapy. Sequenced by immunoSEQ multiplex PCR; TCRdb stores in-frame clones only, minus some. The table lists some 170,000 clones, approximately 91% of them singletons. The source material was peripheral blood, sampled from a patient treated with photon-based radiotherapy. The receptor set was obtained from a man aged 50 or older with gastric cancer.

The V gene is TRBV7-2, the J gene TRBJ2-7; D ambiguous. This CDR3 has 15 amino acids. Trimming took 1 base from V and 0 from J, leaving 10 bases between them. The germline V gene has CDR1 SGHTA and CDR2 FQGNSA. CDR3 protein: CASSLGPSSSYEQYF. The DNA for the CDR3 is TGTGCCAGCAGCTTAGGCCCCTCGAGCTCCTACGAGCAGTACTTC. Together with reference TRBV7-2 and TRBJ2-7, the CDR3 gives the full variable domain: GAGVSQSPSNKVTEKGKDVELRCDPISGHTALYWYRQSLGQGLEFLIYFQGNSAPDKSGLPSDRFSAERTGGSVSTLTIQRTQQEDSAVYLCASSLGPSSSYEQYFGPGTRLTVT.

The rearrangement links TRBV5-6 to TRBJ2-1; D is ambiguous. The CDR3 is made up of 14 amino acids. The germline V gene has CDR1 SGHDT and CDR2 YYEEEE. V lost 1 base to trimming and J lost 4 bases, with 9 bases between them. The CDR3 is CASSLRRSYNEQFF. CDR3 coding DNA: TGTGCCAGCAGCTTGCGAAGATCTTACAATGAGCAGTTCTTC.

V and J are TRBV5-1 and TRBJ2-2; 7 bases line up with TRBD1. This CDR3 region has 13 residues. Losses at the gene ends were 5 bases for V and 7 bases for J; bases not matched to a gene: 5. Looked up from germline, CDR1 is SGHRS and CDR2 is YFSETQ. CDR3 in DNA: TGCGCCAGCAGAAACAGGGGTTTCGGGGAGCTGTTTTTT. Its translation is CASRNRGFGELFF.

The rearrangement joins TRBV5-1 to TRBJ2-1; TRBD2 aligns across 13 bases. CDR1 is SGHRS, CDR2 YFSETQ, per germline. V was pared by 0 bases and J by 0 bases, with 6 bases of the junction left unmatched. The CDR3 is made up of 19 amino acids. As DNA, the CDR3 is TGCGCCAGCAGCTTGGACGAACTAGCGGGAGGGCCCTCCTACAATGAGCAGTTCTTC. Translation gives CASSLDELAGGPSYNEQFF.

This clone is labeled as medium-sized. The chain links TRBV28 to TRBJ1-1, with unresolved D. CDR1 and CDR2 (germline): MDHEN, SYDVKM. The CDR3 is made up of 12 amino acids. Trimming took 3 bases from V and 5 from J, leaving 7 bases between them. This CDR3 is CASSFEVTEAFF. For the CDR3, the DNA is TGTGCCAGCAGTTTTGAGGTTACTGAAGCTTTCTTT.

The chain links TRBV5-1 to TRBJ2-1, with 9 bases matching TRBD1. Germline CDR1 reads SGHRS; CDR2 reads YFSETQ. V was clipped by 4 bases and J by 4 bases; unmatched bases: 3. The length of the CDR3 is 14 residues. Here the CDR3 DNA reads TGCGCCAGCAGCGGGACAGGGTTTTACAATGAGCAGTTCTTC. Its protein product is CASSGTGFYNEQFF.

The rearrangement links TRBV5-1 to TRBJ1-4; D is uncertain. Trimming left V 0 bases short and J 7 bases short, with 16 bases between. The CDR3 runs 16 residues. The germline gives CDR1 SGHRS, CDR2 YFSETQ. The chain's CDR3 is CASSLELGQGGEKLFF. The CDR3 DNA reads TGCGCCAGCAGCTTGGAGTTGGGTCAAGGCGGTGAAAAACTGTTTTTT.

This rearrangement joins TRBV6-1 to TRBJ1-5, with D possibly TRBD1 on 6 matching bases. This CDR3 is built from 14 residues. The germline CDR1 and CDR2 sequences are MNHNS and SASEGT. Trimming took 2 bases from V and 6 from J, leaving 11 bases between them. For the CDR3, the DNA is TGTGCCAGCAGTGAAAGCAGGGGAGGTCAGCCCCAGCATTTT. It is translated as CASSESRGGQPQHF.

The J gene is TRBJ1-5, the V gene TRBV4-1, with D maybe TRBD1 (5 bases). In germline, CDR1 is MGHRA, CDR2 YSYEKL. This CDR3 contains 15 residues. The V gene lost 3 bases and the J gene lost 4 bases, with 13 bases spanning the gap. CDR3 nucleotide sequence: TGCGCCAGCAGCCATATTGGGGGTGGGAATCAGCCCCAGCATTTT. It specifies CASSHIGGGNQPQHF.

The genes are TRBV11-3 and TRBJ2-1; tentatively, D is TRBD2 (5 bases). The ends were cut back, 1 base at V and 8 bases at J, with 9 bases in the middle. There are 13 residues in the CDR3. Germline CDR1 SGHNT, CDR2 YENEEA. Here the CDR3 reads CASSLGVSDEQFF. The CDR3 coding sequence is TGTGCCAGCAGCTTAGGTGTTAGCGATGAGCAGTTCTTC.

The rearrangement uses TRBV7-9 and TRBJ2-1; either TRBD1 or TRBD2 may fit D (5 bases each). This CDR3 comprises 15 residues. The germline CDR1 and CDR2 sequences are SEHNR and FQNEAQ (reference sequence). With 3 bases removed from V and 4 bases from J, the gap between germline ends came to 13 bases. In DNA, the CDR3 is TGTGCCAGCAGCTTTGGGGGTGGGGAATACAATGAGCAGTTCTTC. Its translation: CASSFGGGEYNEQFF.

The chain is built from TRBV25-1 and TRBJ2-5; no firm D call. Between the trimmed V and J ends, which lost 0 bases and 2 bases, there was a span of 10 bases. The CDR3 runs 15 residues. The germline V gene encodes CDR1 MGHDK and CDR2 SYGVNS. CDR3 in amino acids: CASSEYVGIQETQYF. The CDR3 nucleotides read TGTGCCAGCAGTGAATATGTAGGCATTCAAGAGACCCAGTACTTC.

The V call is TRBV27, the J call TRBJ1-2; a possible D gene is TRBD1 (5 bases). In germline, CDR1 is MNHEY, CDR2 SMNVEV (reference sequence). V was cut by 3 bases and J by 5 bases, with 19 bases left in between. CDR3 size: 16 residues. The DNA for the CDR3 is TGTGCCAGCAGTTTCGGTAGGGGCCCCTTAGAGTATGGCTACACCTTC. It encodes CASSFGRGPLEYGYTF.

The V gene is TRBV30, the J gene TRBJ2-5, with D perhaps TRBD1 (5 bases). The germline gives CDR1 GTSNPN, CDR2 SVGIG (reference sequence). CDR3 length: 13 residues. With 1 base removed from V and 5 bases from J, the gap between germline ends came to 11 bases. This CDR3 is CAWSARVRETQYF. The CDR3 DNA sequence: TGTGCCTGGAGTGCCAGGGTTAGGGAGACCCAGTACTTC.

This clone appeared a few times. This CDR3 is also generated by other DNA sequences in the sample. The chain couples TRBV29-1 to TRBJ1-1; 8 positions match TRBD1. The CDR3 runs to 12 residues. The germline CDR1 and CDR2 sequences are SQVTM and ANQGSEA. The trim removed 7 bases at V and 2 bases at J, leaving 3 bases unmatched. CDR3 in DNA: TGCAGCGCCAGGGGGCTAAACACTGAAGCTTTCTTT. This sequence encodes CSARGLNTEAFF.